The rows below give T cell receptor beta chains drawn from one sample of a study of T cell responses to AZD1222 COVID-19 vaccine. Here immunoSEQ multiplex PCR was the method, and the copy in TCRdb shows in-frame clones only, minus some. This sample has 150,000 to 200,000 clones, with 92% found just once. The starting material was peripheral blood, obtained 28 days after the second AZD1222 dose. The origin of the receptors is an adult who received the AZD1222 COVID-19 vaccine. CDR3s include the opening cysteine and the closing phenylalanine or tryptophan. Clone size, where shown, is once, few, many, or a class for clones that have expanded.

CDR3 protein: CASSPPGGTSSYEQYF
J gene: TRBJ2-7
CDR3 length: 16
V gene: TRBV7-9
clone size: -

CDR3 protein: CASSELLTPSYEQYF
J gene: TRBJ2-7
CDR3 length: 15
V gene: TRBV6-1
clone size: -

CDR3 protein: CASSYTGTDTQYF
J gene: TRBJ2-3
CDR3 length: 13
V gene: TRBV4-3
clone size: -

CDR3 protein: CASRMNTEAFF
J gene: TRBJ1-1
CDR3 length: 11
V gene: TRBV6-5
clone size: once

CDR3 protein: CASSKGDRGHNSPLHF
J gene: TRBJ1-6
CDR3 length: 16
V gene: TRBV14
clone size: -

CDR3 protein: CASTGTYYGYTF
J gene: TRBJ1-2
CDR3 length: 12
V gene: TRBV19
clone size: -

CDR3 protein: CASSEWGEAFF
J gene: TRBJ1-1
CDR3 length: 11
V gene: TRBV6-1
clone size: -

CDR3 protein: CASSEEGTGSQPQHF
J gene: TRBJ1-5
CDR3 length: 15
V gene: TRBV6-1
clone size: -

CDR3 protein: CAISPAPGTEAFF
J gene: TRBJ1-1
CDR3 length: 13
V gene: TRBV10-3
clone size: -

CDR3 protein: CASSQEDIIGRAYNEQFF
J gene: TRBJ2-1
CDR3 length: 18
V gene: TRBV3-1/TRBV3-2
clone size: few

CDR3 protein: CASSITGLAGYEQYF
J gene: TRBJ2-7
CDR3 length: 15
V gene: TRBV19
clone size: -

CDR3 protein: CASSFPGRQTQYF
J gene: TRBJ2-5
CDR3 length: 13
V gene: TRBV5-6
clone size: -

CDR3 protein: CSVGDRTRSYNEQFF
J gene: TRBJ2-1
CDR3 length: 15
V gene: TRBV29-1
clone size: -

CDR3 protein: CASSFNQGSSYEQYF
J gene: TRBJ2-7
CDR3 length: 15
V gene: TRBV7-9
clone size: -

CDR3 protein: CASSHGDGLNTEAFF
J gene: TRBJ1-1
CDR3 length: 15
V gene: TRBV4-2
clone size: -

CDR3 protein: CASSLGEDQPQHF
J gene: TRBJ1-5
CDR3 length: 13
V gene: TRBV5-4
clone size: -

CDR3 protein: CASSLGSNTEAFF
J gene: TRBJ1-1
CDR3 length: 13
V gene: TRBV28
clone size: -

CDR3 protein: CASSLQGLGKSGYTF
J gene: TRBJ1-2
CDR3 length: 15
V gene: TRBV7-8
clone size: -

CDR3 protein: CASSFRLAGGPGYEQYF
J gene: TRBJ2-7
CDR3 length: 17
V gene: TRBV28
clone size: -

CDR3 protein: CASSLASGFQNIQYF
J gene: TRBJ2-4
CDR3 length: 15
V gene: TRBV5-1
clone size: -

CDR3 protein: CATSDFSMGRETQYF
J gene: TRBJ2-5
CDR3 length: 15
V gene: TRBV24-1
clone size: -

CDR3 protein: CASSREGRGATEAFF
J gene: TRBJ1-1
CDR3 length: 15
V gene: TRBV4-1
clone size: -